These 16 T cell receptor beta chains came from one sample sequenced in a study of cytomegalovirus exposure and HLA in healthy donors. Vbeta (60) and Jbeta (13) primers were used in the PCR. TCRdb's copy holds only in-frame clones and misses some; the assay was immunoSEQ multiplex PCR. Of roughly 120,000 clones in the sample, approximately 15% are singletons; the top ten hold 1.5% to 2%. The sequenced sample was PBMCs. All receptors derive from a woman younger than 35 in good health and CMV-seronegative.

This clone was found a few times. The chain couples TRBV2 to TRBJ2-5; no clear D gene. The V gene lost 5 bases and the J gene lost 3 bases, with 4 bases spanning the gap. Germline loops: CDR1 SNHLY, CDR2 FYNNEI. This CDR3 spans 11 amino acids. The DNA for the CDR3 is TGTGCCAGCAGTAATAAAGAGACCCAGTACTTC. Protein product: CASSNKETQYF.

This sequence joins TRBV19 and TRBJ2-5, with 11 bases that match TRBD2. CDR1 LNHDA and CDR2 SQIVND come from the germline V gene (reference sequence). Trimming removed 5 bases from V and 1 base from J; junction bases left unmatched: 6. The CDR3 length is 16 residues. This CDR3 is CASSFLGLAGQETQYF. The CDR3 DNA follows: TGTGCCAGTAGTTTCCTCGGACTAGCGGGCCAAGAGACCCAGTACTTC.

This chain joins TRBV15 and TRBJ2-5; TRBD2 might be the D (6 bases). The CDR3 length is 15 residues. V was trimmed by 0 bases and J by 4 bases, leaving 12 bases between them. CDR1 is LNHNV, CDR2 YYDKDF, per germline (reference sequence). The CDR3 here is CATSRDFGGGETQYF. CDR3 nucleotides: TGTGCCACCAGCAGAGATTTCGGGGGTGGAGAGACCCAGTACTTC.

This rearrangement joins TRBV7-8 to TRBJ1-1, with a weak D call TRBD1 (6 bases). Germline V gene lookup returns CDR1 SGHVS and CDR2 FQNEAQ. The CDR3 runs to 14 residues. V dropped 5 bases and J dropped 2 bases, with 12 bases sitting between them. CDR3 protein: CASSPWTANTEAFF. The CDR3 coding sequence is TGTGCCAGCAGCCCGTGGACAGCCAACACTGAAGCTTTCTTT.

The V call is TRBV9, the J call TRBJ2-6, with D possibly matching TRBD1 (5 bases). Trimming removed 4 bases from V and 4 bases from J, with 18 bases in between. Germline loops: CDR1 SGDLS, CDR2 YYNGEE. The CDR3 totals 17 residues. CDR3 in amino acids: CASSPKDSPGGANVLTF. The CDR3 region has the DNA TGTGCCAGCAGCCCTAAAGACAGCCCGGGCGGGGCCAACGTCCTGACTTTC.

This clone was picked up a small number of times. The chain combines TRBV7-9 with TRBJ2-2, with D unclear. CDR1 and CDR2 (germline): SEHNR, FQNEAQ (reference sequence). The CDR3 runs 16 residues. V shed 5 bases and J shed 4 bases, with 17 bases lying between them. CDR3 in amino acids: CASSKSSSLGTGELFF. The CDR3 DNA follows: TGTGCCAGCAGCAAATCTAGTTCATTAGGCACCGGGGAGCTGTTTTTT.

The J gene is TRBJ2-3, the V gene TRBV6-1; D ambiguous. CDR3 size: 15 residues. Germline CDR1 is MNHNS and CDR2 is SASEGT. V lost 4 bases, J lost 2 bases, and 13 bases lay in between. This CDR3 is CASSVIQTNTDTQYF. CDR3 nucleotides: TGTGCCAGCAGTGTGATCCAGACAAACACAGATACGCAGTATTTT.

This rearrangement joins TRBV7-3 to TRBJ1-4, with D possibly being TRBD1 (6 bases). The CDR3 sequence is 16 residues long. V was pared by 2 bases and J by 7 bases, with 17 bases between. Germline-derived CDR1 and CDR2 are SGHTA and FQGTGA. The CDR3 nucleotides are TGTGCCAGCAGCTTACGTCCCCTGCAGGGGAGTGAAAAACTGTTTTTT. Translating it yields CASSLRPLQGSEKLFF.

The sample holds a few counts of this clone. The chain carries TRBV30 and TRBJ2-7; D possibly corresponds to TRBD2 (6 bases). The CDR3 is 12 amino acids. Trimming left V 5 bases short and J 3 bases short, with 11 bases between. Germline values: CDR1 GTSNPN, CDR2 SVGIG (reference sequence). The CDR3 here is CAWGLSGYEQYF. In nucleotides, the CDR3 is TGTGCCTGGGGACTATCCGGCTACGAGCAGTACTTC. The whole variable domain, remainder taken from reference TRBV30 and TRBJ2-7, is SQTIHQWPATLVQPVGSPLSLECTVEGTSNPNLYWYRQAAGRGLQLLFYSVGIGQISSEVPQNLSASRPQDRQFILSSKKLLLSDSGFYLCAWGLSGYEQYFGPGTRLTVT.

This clone came up a few times. CDR3 coding DNA: TGTGCCAGCAGCTTCTTGACTAGCGGGAGGGCCGATTGGAGAGATACGCAGTATTTT. This sequence encodes CASSFLTSGRADWRDTQYF. The V gene is TRBV5-6, the J gene TRBJ2-3; 14 bases fit TRBD2. V lost 2 bases and J lost 5; bases outside the gene matches: 13. Germline values: CDR1 SGHDT, CDR2 YYEEEE. This CDR3 region has 19 residues.

The chain uses TRBV12-2 and TRBJ1-4. TRBV12-2 is recorded as a pseudogene. The CDR3 has 15 residues. The CDR3 here is CASRLLTGDGEKLFF. CDR3 in DNA: TGTGCAAGTCGCTTACTGACGGGGGACGGTGAAAAACTGTTTTTT.

This clone turned up a few times. The chain carries TRBV19 and TRBJ1-1, with 7 bases identical to TRBD1. The CDR3 contains 13 residues. Germline values: CDR1 LNHDA, CDR2 SQIVND (reference sequence). The J segment lost 4 bases and the V segment lost 5 bases, leaving 4 bases of the junction unmatched. This CDR3 reads CASSSTGATEAFF. DNA of the CDR3: TGTGCCAGTAGTTCTACAGGGGCCACTGAAGCTTTCTTT.

V is TRBV15 and J is TRBJ2-4; a weak D match, TRBD1 (5 bases). The CDR3 consists of 17 residues. Between the trimmed V and J ends, which lost 2 bases and 0 bases, there was a span of 14 bases. Germline CDR1 and CDR2: LNHNV and YYDKDF (reference sequence). CDR3: CATSRPDIFLAKNIQYF. The CDR3 DNA reads as TGTGCCACCAGCAGACCGGACATTTTTCTAGCCAAAAACATTCAGTACTTC. Looking up the rest from reference TRBV15 and TRBJ2-4 gives the full variable domain: DAMVIQNPRYQVTQFGKPVTLSCSQTLNHNVMYWYQQKSSQAPKLLFHYYDKDFNNEADTPDNFQSRRPNTSFCFLDIRSPGLGDTAMYLCATSRPDIFLAKNIQYFGAGTRLSVL.

The chain is built from TRBV7-6 and TRBJ1-4; D call uncertain. The CDR3 has 17 residues. CDR1 and CDR2 from the germline V gene are SGHVS and FNYEAQ. Between the trimmed V and J ends, which lost 4 bases and 0 bases, there was a span of 15 bases. CDR3 DNA sequence: TGTGCCAGCAGCTACCGAGAGGGCGGTGCAACTAATGAAAAACTGTTTTTT. Protein: CASSYREGGATNEKLFF. Full variable domain (outside the CDR3, taken from reference TRBV7-6 and TRBJ1-4): GAGVSQSPRYKVTKRGQDVALRCDPISGHVSLYWYRQALGQGPEFLTYFNYEAQQDKSGLPNDRFSAERPEGSISTLTIQRTEQRDSAMYRCASSYREGGATNEKLFFGSGTQLSVL.

J is TRBJ2-5 and V is TRBV18; weak D call: TRBD2 (7 bases). The CDR3 sequence is 17 residues long. From germline, CDR1 is KGHSH and CDR2 LQKENI. V was cut by 0 bases and J by 5 bases, with 19 bases left in between. As DNA, the CDR3 is TGTGCCAGCTCACCACCTGTCGGGGGGACATTAAGGGAGACCCAGTACTTC. Amino acid sequence: CASSPPVGGTLRETQYF.

This clone was detected a few times. The chain links TRBV9 to TRBJ2-1; TRBD2 matches at 7 bases. After removal of 0 bases from V and 6 bases from J, the junction contained 6 bases not matched to a gene. The CDR3 length is 15 residues. Germline loops: CDR1 SGDLS, CDR2 YYNGEE. The CDR3 sequence is CASSVAGTTINEQFF. In DNA form, the CDR3 reads TGTGCCAGCAGCGTAGCAGGGACTACGATCAATGAGCAGTTCTTC.